This T cell receptor (beta chain) comes out of a study of post-analysis software for immune sequencing data. General study results and limits: Roughly five TRBV segments appeared more often in patients than in controls, and TRBV5-6, TRBV5-1 and TRBV20-1 were among these. Diversity measured as normalized Chao1 was significantly lower in multiple sclerosis patients than in controls. The F measure placed samples prepared in the same batch into strongly shared clusters.

Concerning this clonotype: The antigen is not known.

CDR3 length equals 15 residues. Trimming stripped 3 bases from V and 1 base from J, with 11 bases between. Included in the TCR beta cDNA libraries were unique molecular identifiers. TCRdb ran MiXCR on the PCR reads and lists one entry per CDR3 protein. This repertoire shows approximately 570,000 distinct CDR3 sequences, around 47% found once; its top ten account for 1.5% to 2%. The chain combines TRBV12-3 or TRBV12-4 with TRBJ2-3, with unresolved D. Sequencing used blood. The clonotype comes from a girl aged 5-17 years with multiple sclerosis. The CDR3 is CASSFGDSRTDTQYF. DNA of the CDR3: TGTGCCAGCAGTTTTGGGGATAGCCGCACAGATACGCAGTATTTT.